This T cell receptor beta chain came from a study of read filtering for tumor transcriptome and immune sequencing. Points from the study as a whole: The CD138-negative fraction was mixed bone marrow immune cells, not pure T cells.

Remarks on this clonotype: The antigen is not known. One end of the junction is discordant with germline, which a read error may explain.

Every patient had bone marrow sampled while the disease was active. From around 440 ng of RNA, a library with molecular barcoded alpha/delta and beta/gamma adaptors was made. TCRdb reprocessed the reads via MiXCR and lists one record per CDR3 protein. The sample lists fewer than 30,000 distinct CDR3 sequences, roughly 14% seen once, with around two fifths in the top ten. This CDR3 is 16 amino acids long. CDR1 SGHVS and CDR2 FQNEAQ come from the germline V gene. The chain carries TRBV7-8 and TRBJ2-3; the D gene is possibly TRBD2 (5 bases). The receptor comes from a donor aged 40 or older with multiple myeloma. The specimen sequenced was a population of CD138-negative cells sorted from bone marrow. CDR3 DNA sequence: TGTGCCAGCGGCTTAAGGGCCCTCGGGGGCACAGATACGCAGTATTTT. Protein: CASGLRALGGTDTQYF.